This T cell receptor (beta chain) was recovered during a study of blood T cell repertoires in COVID-19. Study-wide context: COVID-19 samples, acute and convalescent, were from the United States, Italy and Spain.

This clone was recorded once. Per the authors' pipeline: Cell counts per sample came from amplifying reference gene primers. The protocol was immunoSEQ multiplex PCR, while the TCRdb copy is restricted to in-frame clones and leaves out a portion. The V and J calls and clone size come from that table; D and trimming were worked out from the DNA. The profile shows approximately 300,000 clones, 85% to 95% of them singletons. Across about two dozen US areas, participants ranged in age from about 18 to 100 years. The CDR3 totals 18 residues. After removal of 5 bases from V and 9 bases from J, the junction contained 22 bases not matched to a gene. Germline V gives CDR1 SGHRS, CDR2 YFSETQ.

The V call is TRBV5-1, the J call TRBJ2-1; TRBD1 aligns across 8 bases. The sequenced sample consisted of PBMCs or T cells enriched from blood (not recorded which). The TCR sequence derives from a young woman who had been exposed to COVID-19. In DNA, the CDR3 is TGCGCCAGCAGTCGTGACAGGGGAGAGGGGTACACAATTGCTGAGCAGTTCTTC. Translation gives CASSRDRGEGYTIAEQFF.